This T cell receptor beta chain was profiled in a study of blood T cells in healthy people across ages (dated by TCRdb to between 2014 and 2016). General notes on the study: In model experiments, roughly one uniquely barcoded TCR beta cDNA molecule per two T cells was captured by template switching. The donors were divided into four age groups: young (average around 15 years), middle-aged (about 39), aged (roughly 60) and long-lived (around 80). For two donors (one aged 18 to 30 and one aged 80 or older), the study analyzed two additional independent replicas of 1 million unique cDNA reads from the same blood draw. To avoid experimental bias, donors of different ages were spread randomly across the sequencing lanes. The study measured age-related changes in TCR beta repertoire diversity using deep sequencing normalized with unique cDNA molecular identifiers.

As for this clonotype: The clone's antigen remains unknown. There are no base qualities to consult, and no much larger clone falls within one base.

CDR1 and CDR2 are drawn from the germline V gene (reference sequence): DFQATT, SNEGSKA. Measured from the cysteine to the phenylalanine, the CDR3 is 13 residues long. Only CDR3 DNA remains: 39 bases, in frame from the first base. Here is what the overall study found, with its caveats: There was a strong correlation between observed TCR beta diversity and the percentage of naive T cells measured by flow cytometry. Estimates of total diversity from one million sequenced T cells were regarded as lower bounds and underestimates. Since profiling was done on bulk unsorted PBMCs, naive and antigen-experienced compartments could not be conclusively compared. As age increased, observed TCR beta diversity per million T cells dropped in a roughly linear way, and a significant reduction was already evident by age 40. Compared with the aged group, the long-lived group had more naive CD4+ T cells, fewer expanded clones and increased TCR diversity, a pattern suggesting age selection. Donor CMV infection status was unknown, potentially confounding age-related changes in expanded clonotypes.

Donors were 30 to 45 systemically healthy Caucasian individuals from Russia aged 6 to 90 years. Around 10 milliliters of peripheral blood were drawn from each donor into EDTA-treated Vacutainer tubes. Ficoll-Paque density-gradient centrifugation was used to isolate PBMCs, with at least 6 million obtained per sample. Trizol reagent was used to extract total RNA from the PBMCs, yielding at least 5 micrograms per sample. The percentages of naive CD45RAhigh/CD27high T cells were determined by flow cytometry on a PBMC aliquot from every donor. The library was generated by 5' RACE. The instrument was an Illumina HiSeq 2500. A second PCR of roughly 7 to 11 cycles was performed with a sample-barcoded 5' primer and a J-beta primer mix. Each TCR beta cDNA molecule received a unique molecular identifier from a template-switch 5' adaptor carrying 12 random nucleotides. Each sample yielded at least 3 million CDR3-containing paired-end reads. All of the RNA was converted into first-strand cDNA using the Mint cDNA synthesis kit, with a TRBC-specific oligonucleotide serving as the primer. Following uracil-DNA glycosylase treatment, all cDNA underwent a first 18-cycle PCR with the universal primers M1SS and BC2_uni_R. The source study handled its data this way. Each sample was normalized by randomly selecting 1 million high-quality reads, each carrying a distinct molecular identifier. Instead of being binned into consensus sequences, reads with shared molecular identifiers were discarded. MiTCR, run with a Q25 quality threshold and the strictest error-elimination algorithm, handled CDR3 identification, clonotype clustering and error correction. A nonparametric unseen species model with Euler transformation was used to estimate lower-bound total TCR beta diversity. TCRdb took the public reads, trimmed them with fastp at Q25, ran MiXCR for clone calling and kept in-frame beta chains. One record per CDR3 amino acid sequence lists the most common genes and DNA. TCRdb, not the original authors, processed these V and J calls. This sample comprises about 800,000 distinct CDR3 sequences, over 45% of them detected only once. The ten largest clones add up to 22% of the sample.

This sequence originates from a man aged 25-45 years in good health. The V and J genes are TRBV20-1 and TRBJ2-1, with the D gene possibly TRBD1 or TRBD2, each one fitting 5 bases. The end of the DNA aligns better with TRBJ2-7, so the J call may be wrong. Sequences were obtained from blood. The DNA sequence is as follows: TGCAGTGCCGGTAGGGACCCGAAGGGCAAGCAGTACTTC. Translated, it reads CSAGRDPKGKQYF.